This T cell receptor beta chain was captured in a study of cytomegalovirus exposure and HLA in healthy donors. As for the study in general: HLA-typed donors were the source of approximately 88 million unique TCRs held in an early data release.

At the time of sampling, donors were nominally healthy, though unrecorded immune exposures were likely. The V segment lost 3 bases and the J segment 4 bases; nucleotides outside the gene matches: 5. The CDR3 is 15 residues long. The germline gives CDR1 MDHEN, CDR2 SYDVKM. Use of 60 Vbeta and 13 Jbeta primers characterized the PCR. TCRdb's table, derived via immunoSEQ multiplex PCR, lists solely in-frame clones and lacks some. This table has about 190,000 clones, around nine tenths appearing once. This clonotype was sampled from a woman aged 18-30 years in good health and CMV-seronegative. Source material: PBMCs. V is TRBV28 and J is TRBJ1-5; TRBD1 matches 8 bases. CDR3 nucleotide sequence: TGTGCCAGCAGTTTCTTGACAGGGGCGAATCAGCCCCAGCATTTT. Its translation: CASSFLTGANQPQHF.